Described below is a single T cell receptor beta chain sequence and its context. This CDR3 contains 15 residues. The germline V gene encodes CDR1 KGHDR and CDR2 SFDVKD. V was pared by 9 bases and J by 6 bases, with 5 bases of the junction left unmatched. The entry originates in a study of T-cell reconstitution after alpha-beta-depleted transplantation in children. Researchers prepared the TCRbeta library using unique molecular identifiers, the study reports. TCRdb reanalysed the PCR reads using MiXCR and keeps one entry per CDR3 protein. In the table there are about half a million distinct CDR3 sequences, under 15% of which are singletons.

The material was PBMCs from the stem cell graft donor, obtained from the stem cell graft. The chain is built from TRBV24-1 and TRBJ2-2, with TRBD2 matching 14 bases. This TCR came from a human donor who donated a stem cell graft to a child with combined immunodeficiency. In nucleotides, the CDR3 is TGTGCCACCGCCCGGGGACTAGCGGGAGCCGGGGAGCTGTTTTTT. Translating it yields CATARGLAGAGELFF.